This entry concerns a single T cell receptor (beta chain). Its specific antigen is unknown. Base qualities were left out, and no much larger clone turns up one base away. This entry comes from a study of T cell changes during pregnancy in multiple sclerosis (dated by TCRdb to about 2019). The study in broad terms: In women with multiple sclerosis, the researchers looked at how the T cell repertoire shifted as pregnancy progressed.

Trimming removed 0 bases from V and 7 bases from J; the gene matches leave 4 bases unexplained. Looking up the germline V gene (reference sequence) yields CDR1 MNHNY and CDR2 SVGAGI. Its CDR3 holds 15 amino acids, cysteine through phenylalanine. Here the CDR3 DNA is all that survives: 45 bases in frame from base 1. The library was generated by the immunoSEQ multiplex PCR assay. TCRdb's version of the immuneACCESS table is confined to in-frame rearrangements and falls short of the full clone set. An unresolved V gene accounts for under half of the shortfall where checked; the remainder is of unknown origin. For this sample there are some 42,000 clones; about 92% appear just once. The ten largest clonotypes hold 0.5% to 0.75% of the sample.

The sequence links TRBV6-6 to TRBJ2-1; 9 bases in the junction line up with TRBD1. The receptor's source is a female donor with multiple sclerosis, enrolled in a pregnancy study. The sequencing used CD4+ T cells from peripheral blood mononuclear cells, collected in the third trimester of pregnancy. The DNA sequence is as follows: TGTGCCAGCAGTTACTCGGAGACAGGGGGGAATGAGCAGTTCTTC. This gives the protein CASSYSETGGNEQFF.